The 8 T cell receptor beta chains presented below share a single source sample, sequenced in a study of T cells after yellow fever vaccination. TCRdb used MiXCR to reprocess the 5' RACE reads, holding one entry per CDR3 protein. The table records about 330,000 distinct CDR3 sequences, approximately 4% of them present only once. Sequenced here: PBMCs, sampled 5 days after the yellow fever booster vaccination. These receptors all stem from a man between 18 and 29 years old who received the YFV17D yellow fever vaccine.

This clonotype was seen repeatedly, ten times or more. The chain employs TRBV12-3 or TRBV12-4 and TRBJ1-2; D possibly corresponds to TRBD1 (5 bases). Trimming pared 8 bases from V and 5 bases from J, leaving 15 bases between. There are 13 residues in the CDR3. CDR3 coding DNA: TGTGCCAGCTCCTTGGGGACCGGTTATGGCTACACCTTC. Translating gives CASSLGTGYGYTF.

This clonotype has a handful of counts. The chain combines TRBV24-1 with TRBJ2-7; D unclear. The CDR3 consists of 14 residues. V lost 9 bases, J lost 3 bases, and 17 bases lay in between. CDR1 and CDR2 from the germline V gene are KGHDR and SFDVKD. CDR3 residues: CATPSTSNGYEQYV. As DNA, the CDR3 is TGTGCCACCCCAAGCACTTCGAACGGCTACGAGCAGTACGTC.

The chain couples TRBV7-2 to TRBJ2-1; TRBD2 matches at 14 bases. Trimming took 5 bases from V and 8 from J; bases not matched to a gene: 5. Germline assignment: CDR1 SGHTA and CDR2 FQGNSA. This CDR3 has 15 residues. The CDR3 DNA reads TGTGCCAGCAGCCGCGGACTAGCGGGGGGAGATGAGCAGTTCTTC. It specifies CASSRGLAGGDEQFF.

This clonotype was detected ten times or more. This chain connects TRBV20-1 to TRBJ1-5, with D possibly matching TRBD1 (5 bases). With 6 bases removed from V and 9 bases from J, the gap between germline ends came to 27 bases. Germline V gene lookup returns CDR1 DFQATT and CDR2 SNEGSKA (reference sequence). The CDR3 covers 16 residues. CDR3 region: CSALEVLDGTLMPQHF. CDR3 DNA: TGCAGTGCCCTCGAGGTTTTAGACGGGACCCTGATGCCCCAGCATTTT.

In its sample, this clonotype was seen many times. The gene calls are TRBV12-3 or TRBV12-4 and TRBJ2-5; 8 bases are shared with TRBD2. The V segment lost 5 bases and the J segment 3 bases; nucleotides outside the gene matches: 5. This CDR3 is built from 14 residues. The CDR3 reads CASSLGSGKETQYF. CDR3 nucleotides: TGTGCCAGCAGTCTAGGTAGCGGGAAAGAGACCCAGTACTTC.

This clonotype was counted ten times or more. The chain employs TRBV9 and TRBJ2-2; 14 positions agree with TRBD2. Germline CDR1 SGDLS, CDR2 YYNGEE. Trimming at V came to 5 bases and at J to 7 bases, leaving 1 base not matched to a gene. This CDR3 contains 14 residues. As DNA, the CDR3 is TGTGCCAGCAGGGGACTAGCGGGGGACGGGGAGCTGTTTTTT. Its translation is CASRGLAGDGELFF.

This clonotype was detected a few times. The chain uses TRBV6-2 or TRBV6-3 and TRBJ1-1; weak D call: TRBD1 (6 bases). This CDR3 has 18 amino acids. Germline V lookup: CDR1 MNHEY, CDR2 SVGEGT. Trimming pared 7 bases from V and 11 bases from J, leaving 35 bases between. The CDR3 DNA reads as TGTGCCAGCACGACGTTCTACCTGAGGGGCAGGGGCCAGCCGGAGGCTTTCTTT. Its protein product is CASTTFYLRGRGQPEAFF.

V and J are TRBV6-5 and TRBJ2-7; TRBD2 matches at 10 bases. V was pared by 8 bases and J by 6 bases, with 10 bases of the junction left unmatched. The length of the CDR3 is 14 residues. CDR1 is MNHEY, CDR2 SVGAGI, per germline. CDR3 region: CASASGTSASEQYV. The CDR3 DNA follows: TGTGCCAGCGCTAGCGGGACTAGCGCTAGCGAGCAGTACGTC.